This T cell receptor beta chain was retrieved from a study of blood T cell repertoires in COVID-19. Turning to the study itself: Sites in the United States, Italy and Spain provided acute and convalescent COVID-19 samples. PBMCs, B-cell-depleted T cells, or T cells were the source of the cDNA or gDNA that made up the material.

Original processing notes: Reference gene primer amplification gave estimated nucleated cell counts. The protocol was immunoSEQ multiplex PCR, while the TCRdb copy is restricted to in-frame clones and leaves out a portion. That table supplies the V and J calls and clone size; D and trimming were determined from the DNA. The table shows around 23,000 clones, with less than 90% occurring only once. Germline V lookup: CDR1 SGHNT, CDR2 YYREEE (reference sequence). The ends were cut back, 3 bases at V and 7 bases at J, with 10 bases in the middle. The CDR3 length is 12 residues. The specimen was peripheral blood. The gene calls are TRBV5-4 and TRBJ1-2; D remains ambiguous. This TCR derives from a human donor with acute or convalescent COVID-19. The donor label of this sample is uncertain. This chain's CDR3 is CASSSLPGGYTF. As DNA, the CDR3 is TGTGCCAGCAGCTCCCTGCCAGGTGGCTACACCTTC.